These 10 T cell receptor beta chains originate from one sample sequenced in a study of shared clonotypes between healthy human individuals. Data came from immunoSEQ multiplex PCR; TCRdb stores just in-frame clones and leaves some out. This sample has approximately 1,500,000 clones, with approximately 97% found just once. Sequenced: naive CD4+ T cells sorted from blood. The subset is: CD45RA+ positively selected. The receptors stem from a young man in good health.

The V gene is TRBV7-8, the J gene TRBJ2-7, with 8 bases aligning to TRBD1. Unmatched junction bases numbered 16, after V lost 0 bases and J lost 9 bases. Germline V CDR1 and CDR2: SGHVS, FQNEAQ. The CDR3 has 17 residues. The CDR3 spells CASSLATGQGFLPGQYF. For the CDR3, the DNA is TGTGCCAGCAGCTTAGCGACTGGACAGGGATTCTTGCCTGGGCAGTACTTC.

The chain couples TRBV27 to TRBJ2-7; tentatively, D is TRBD1 (6 bases). The V end was cut by 3 bases, the J end by 0 bases, with 12 bases between. There are 15 residues in the CDR3. Germline values: CDR1 MNHEY, CDR2 SMNVEV (reference sequence). The CDR3 here is CASSLLTGDSYEQYF. In nucleotides, the CDR3 is TGTGCCAGCAGTTTGTTGACAGGAGACTCCTACGAGCAGTACTTC.

V gene TRBV9 combines with J gene TRBJ2-1; a weak D match, TRBD2 (5 bases). Trimming stripped 3 bases from V and 1 base from J, with 20 bases between. The germline CDR1 and CDR2 sequences are SGDLS and YYNGEE. This CDR3 is 18 amino acids long. The CDR3 DNA sequence: TGTGCCAGCAGCGCCCCCGAAATGCGGAGCGGATCCTACAATGAGCAGTTCTTC. Protein product: CASSAPEMRSGSYNEQFF.

V is TRBV19 and J is TRBJ2-1, with D possibly matching TRBD1 (6 bases). Germline loops: CDR1 LNHDA, CDR2 SQIVND (reference sequence). The V and J ends lost 5 bases and 7 bases respectively, with 18 bases between them. This CDR3 spans 15 amino acids. CDR3 sequence (DNA): TGTGCCAGTAGTCCGGGACACGGTGTAAAAAATGAGCAGTTCTTC. This translates into CASSPGHGVKNEQFF.

The rearrangement uses TRBV19 and TRBJ2-7; TRBD1 might be the D (5 bases). The V and J ends lost 3 bases and 0 bases respectively, with 9 bases between them. Per germline, CDR1 LNHDA and CDR2 SQIVND (reference sequence). The CDR3 consists of 14 residues. The CDR3 bases are TGTGCCAGTAGTATTGGACAACCCTCCTACGAGCAGTACTTC. Its protein is CASSIGQPSYEQYF.

The count of this clone is one. The rearrangement uses TRBV19 and TRBJ2-7; 10 bases map to TRBD1. J was trimmed by 1 base and V by 8 bases; bases with no gene match: 11. Germline V gene data show CDR1 as LNHDA and CDR2 as SQIVND (reference sequence). There are 16 residues in the CDR3. CDR3 amino acids: CASGNRQGAGSYEQYF. The CDR3 nucleotides are TGTGCCAGTGGGAACCGACAGGGGGCCGGATCCTACGAGCAGTACTTC.

V gene TRBV7-9 combines with J gene TRBJ1-5; 9 bases fit TRBD1. Per the germline V gene, CDR1 is SEHNR and CDR2 is FQNEAQ (reference sequence). The ends lost 5 bases at V and 4 bases at J; junction bases unmatched: 9. This CDR3 has 16 amino acids. CDR3 nucleotide sequence: TGTGCCAGCAGCGGCCCCGGGACAGGGAAGAATCAGCCCCAGCATTTT. This sequence encodes CASSGPGTGKNQPQHF.

This chain connects TRBV7-2 to TRBJ2-2, with 9 bases matching TRBD1. The V segment lost 5 bases and the J segment 6 bases; nucleotides outside the gene matches: 7. The germline V gene encodes CDR1 SGHTA and CDR2 FQGNSA. The length of the CDR3 is 15 residues. The DNA of the CDR3 is TGTGCCAGCAGCAGAACAGGGGGCTCGGCCGGGGAGCTGTTTTTT. Protein: CASSRTGGSAGELFF.

The rearrangement links TRBV14 to TRBJ2-4; 7 bases fit TRBD1. V lost 3 bases and J lost 11; bases outside the gene matches: 10. The CDR3 contains 14 residues. Germline V CDR1 and CDR2: SGHDN, FVKESK. CDR3 DNA sequence: TGTGCCAGCAGCCACGGACAGGTCCGAAGTTTTCAGTACTTC. The encoded protein is CASSHGQVRSFQYF.

The rearrangement links TRBV27 to TRBJ2-7; tentative D call: TRBD2 (6 bases). Looked up from germline, CDR1 is MNHEY and CDR2 is SMNVEV (reference sequence). Trimming removed 3 bases at V and 2 bases at J, with 17 bases between. The CDR3 sequence is 16 residues long. The CDR3 is CASSFRWDSLTYEQYF. The CDR3 coding sequence is TGTGCCAGCAGTTTCCGGTGGGACTCTCTTACCTACGAGCAGTACTTC.